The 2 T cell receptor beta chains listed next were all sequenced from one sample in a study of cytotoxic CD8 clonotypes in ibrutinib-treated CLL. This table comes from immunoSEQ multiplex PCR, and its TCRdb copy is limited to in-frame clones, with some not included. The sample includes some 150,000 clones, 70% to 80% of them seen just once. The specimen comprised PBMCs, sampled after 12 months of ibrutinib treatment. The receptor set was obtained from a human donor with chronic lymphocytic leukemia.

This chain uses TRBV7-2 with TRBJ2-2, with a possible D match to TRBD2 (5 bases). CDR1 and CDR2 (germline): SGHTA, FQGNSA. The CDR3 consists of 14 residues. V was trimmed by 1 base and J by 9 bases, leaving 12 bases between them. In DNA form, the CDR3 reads TGTGCCAGCAGCTTAGACCCCTCGGGAAGGGAGCTGTTTTTT. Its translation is CASSLDPSGRELFF.

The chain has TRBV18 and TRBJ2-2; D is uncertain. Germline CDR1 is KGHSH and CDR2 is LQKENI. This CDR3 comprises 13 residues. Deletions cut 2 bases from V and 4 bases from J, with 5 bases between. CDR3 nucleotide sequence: TGTGCCAGCTCACCAAGAGGCACCGGGGAGCTGTTTTTT. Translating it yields CASSPRGTGELFF.